Listed here are 26 T cell receptor beta chains from one sample, sequenced in a study of blood T cell repertoires in COVID-19. The protocol was immunoSEQ multiplex PCR, while the TCRdb copy is restricted to in-frame clones and leaves out a portion. The repertoire holds 70,000 to 100,000 clones, 80% to 90% seen once, with 2.5% to 3.5% in the top ten. The sequencing sample was made of peripheral blood. The source of these receptors is a man aged 50 to 59 with COVID-19, enrolled during active disease.

The rearrangement uses TRBV19 and TRBJ2-2, with D possibly being TRBD1 (6 bases). Germline lookup yields CDR1 LNHDA and CDR2 SQIVND (reference sequence). Trimming shortened V by 1 base and J by 6 bases, and 12 bases separated the two germline ends. This CDR3 has 15 residues. The CDR3 reads CASSIVYRAAGELFF. The CDR3 coding sequence is TGTGCCAGTAGTATAGTGTACAGGGCGGCCGGGGAGCTGTTTTTT. Variable domain in full (rest from reference TRBV19 and TRBJ2-2): DGGITQSPKYLFRKEGQNVTLSCEQNLNHDAMYWYRQDPGQGLRLIYYSQIVNDFQKGDIAEGYSVSREKKESFPLTVTSAQKNPTAFYLCASSIVYRAAGELFFGEGSRLTVL.

This chain uses TRBV14 with TRBJ1-1; weak D call: TRBD1 (5 bases). The CDR3 sequence is 15 residues long. CDR1 and CDR2 (germline): SGHDN, FVKESK. V was clipped by 1 base and J by 0 bases, with 9 bases between them. The CDR3 loop reads CASSQARGVNTEAFF. Written as DNA, the CDR3 is TGTGCCAGCAGCCAAGCTCGGGGGGTGAACACTGAAGCTTTCTTT. The full variable domain, rest sourced from reference TRBV14 and TRBJ1-1, is EAGVTQFPSHSVIEKGQTVTLRCDPISGHDNLYWYRRVMGKEIKFLLHFVKESKQDESGMPNNRFLAERTGGTYSTLKVQPAELEDSGVYFCASSQARGVNTEAFFGQGTRLTVV.

The CDR3 DNA reads TGTGCCAGCAGCACCGACAGGGTTGTAAATGGCTACACCTTC. It codes for CASSTDRVVNGYTF. The chain has TRBV5-8 and TRBJ1-2; 7 nucleotides align to TRBD1. The trim removed 4 bases at V and 6 bases at J, leaving 9 bases unmatched. CDR1 is SGHTS, CDR2 YDEGEE, per germline. This CDR3 comprises 14 residues.

The chain has TRBV5-6 and TRBJ2-7, with 9 bases aligning to TRBD1. This CDR3 contains 15 residues. The trim removed 3 bases at V and 3 bases at J, leaving 7 bases unmatched. Looked up from germline, CDR1 is SGHDT and CDR2 is YYEEEE. As DNA, the CDR3 is TGTGCCAGCAGCTCAATAAGACAGGGGGGCTACGAGCAGTACTTC. Its protein product is CASSSIRQGGYEQYF.

This chain's CDR3 is CASSLEGVGQPQHF. As DNA, the CDR3 is TGCGCCAGCAGCTTGGAAGGGGTGGGGCAGCCCCAGCATTTT. The rearrangement joins TRBV5-1 to TRBJ1-5; weak D call: TRBD1 (5 bases). Deletions cut 0 bases from V and 7 bases from J, with 11 bases between. The CDR3 has 14 residues. Germline V gene sequence: CDR1 SGHRS, CDR2 YFSETQ.

The chain combines TRBV15 with TRBJ2-2; 9 bases are shared with TRBD1. In germline, CDR1 is LNHNV, CDR2 YYDKDF (reference sequence). The CDR3 has 18 amino acids. J was trimmed by 4 bases and V by 1 base; bases with no gene match: 10. The CDR3 protein is CATSRGQGQGGLTGELFF. Here the CDR3 DNA reads TGTGCCACCAGCAGAGGGCAGGGACAGGGCGGGCTCACCGGGGAGCTGTTTTTT.

This clone is a singleton in its sample. The chain carries TRBV20-1 and TRBJ1-1; possibly TRBD1 for D (5 bases). V lost 6 bases and J 3 bases, leaving 8 bases between the germline ends. This CDR3 spans 11 amino acids. Germline CDR1 and CDR2: DFQATT and SNEGSKA (reference sequence). The CDR3 here is CSAQGDTEAFF. CDR3 DNA sequence: TGCAGTGCCCAGGGCGACACTGAAGCTTTCTTT.

The V gene is TRBV6-5, the J gene TRBJ2-1, with D perhaps matching TRBD2 (5 bases). The length of the CDR3 is 13 residues. In germline, CDR1 is MNHEY, CDR2 SVGAGI. Trimming pared 8 bases from V and 4 bases from J, leaving 12 bases between. For the CDR3, the DNA is TGTGCCAGCCGGGGAACTGGTTACAATGAGCAGTTCTTC. It translates to CASRGTGYNEQFF.

The rearrangement links TRBV9 to TRBJ2-2; D is perhaps TRBD2 (6 bases). There are 15 residues in the CDR3. Germline assignment: CDR1 SGDLS and CDR2 YYNGEE. The germline V and J ends were trimmed by 3 bases and 2 bases, with 11 bases remaining between them. The CDR3 sequence: CASSARTTNTGELFF. The CDR3 DNA reads as TGTGCCAGCAGCGCGCGGACTACCAACACCGGGGAGCTGTTTTTT.

The chain combines TRBV18 with TRBJ1-1; D is uncertain. The V and J ends lost 6 bases and 4 bases respectively, with 15 bases between them. Germline V lookup: CDR1 KGHSH, CDR2 LQKENI. This CDR3 spans 14 amino acids. The CDR3 spells CASSKETGFTEAFF. CDR3 sequence (DNA): TGTGCCAGCTCGAAAGAGACGGGGTTCACTGAAGCTTTCTTT.

V and J are TRBV6-6 and TRBJ2-3; tentative D call: TRBD1 (5 bases). The germline CDR1 and CDR2 sequences are MNHNY and SVGAGI (reference sequence). CDR3 length equals 15 residues. V lost 4 bases and J 1 base, leaving 12 bases between the germline ends. This chain's CDR3 is CASSSARGRTDTQYF. CDR3 sequence (DNA): TGTGCCAGCAGTTCGGCAAGGGGCCGCACAGATACGCAGTATTTT.

Points on this clone: The DNA is omitted, as the CDR3 cannot be located on it reliably, and the CDR3 follows TCRdb's listing. The chain has TRBV30 and TRBJ1-3; the D segment call TRBD1 is taken from the table without a DNA check. The CDR3 adds up to 15 amino acids, both ends counted. The V gene's germline CDR1 is GTSNPN and CDR2 SVGIG (reference sequence). The CDR3 region is CAWKWGQGSGNTIYF.

The chain is built from TRBV18 and TRBJ1-1; 8 bases agree with TRBD1. CDR3 length: 15 amino acids. V was pared by 1 base and J by 7 bases, with 8 bases of the junction left unmatched. The germline V gene has CDR1 KGHSH and CDR2 LQKENI. CDR3 in amino acids: CASSPLLDREIEAFF. For the CDR3, the DNA is TGTGCCAGCTCACCACTCTTGGACAGGGAAATTGAAGCTTTCTTT. Supplemented by reference TRBV18 and TRBJ1-1, the full variable domain reads NAGVMQNPRHLVRRRGQEARLRCSPMKGHSHVYWYRQLPEEGLKFMVYLQKENIIDESGMPKERFSAEFPKEGPSILRIQQVVRGDSAAYFCASSPLLDREIEAFFGQGTRLTVV.

This chain uses TRBV5-1 with TRBJ1-4, with a weak D call TRBD1 (6 bases). The CDR3 length is 17 residues. V was trimmed by 1 base and J by 4 bases, leaving 17 bases between them. CDR1 and CDR2 from the germline V gene are SGHRS and YFSETQ. The chain's CDR3 is CASSLMSPQGSNEKLFF. The CDR3 DNA sequence: TGCGCCAGCAGCTTGATGAGCCCCCAGGGGAGTAATGAAAAACTGTTTTTT.

This clone was recorded once. The rearrangement joins TRBV6-1 to TRBJ2-7; 10 positions agree with TRBD1. The germline V gene has CDR1 MNHNS and CDR2 SASEGT. Trimming at V came to 1 base and at J to 6 bases, leaving 3 bases not matched to a gene. CDR3 length: 14 residues. The CDR3 DNA reads as TGTGCCAGCAGTGAAGGGGACAGGGGTTCCGAGCAGTACTTC. It specifies CASSEGDRGSEQYF.

The rearrangement uses TRBV11-2 and TRBJ2-1, with 10 bases matching TRBD2. Germline V lookup: CDR1 SGHAT, CDR2 FQNNGV. J lost 7 bases, V lost 3 bases, and 6 bases had no gene match. The CDR3 consists of 15 residues. This CDR3 is CASSFIGLAVNEQFF. DNA for the CDR3: TGTGCCAGCAGCTTCATTGGACTAGCGGTGAATGAGCAGTTCTTC.

This clone was detected only a few times. The chain carries TRBV28 and TRBJ1-2; the D gene is possibly TRBD1 (6 bases). This CDR3 contains 13 residues. Germline V gene sequence: CDR1 MDHEN, CDR2 SYDVKM. V was pared by 3 bases and J by 1 base, with 6 bases between. CDR3 nucleotides: TGTGCCAGCAGTTTGGACAGTAACTATGGCTACACCTTC. This sequence encodes CASSLDSNYGYTF.

The sample holds one count of this clone. The chain recombines TRBV4-1 with TRBJ1-5; D might be TRBD1 (5 bases). The CDR3 is made up of 15 amino acids. V gave up 4 bases and J gave up 0 bases, with 10 bases separating them. Germline lookup yields CDR1 MGHRA and CDR2 YSYEKL. The chain's CDR3 is CASSRDGGSNQPQHF. The CDR3 DNA reads as TGCGCCAGCAGCCGGGACGGGGGTAGCAATCAGCCCCAGCATTTT.

The V gene is TRBV15, the J gene TRBJ1-4, with 8 bases lining up with TRBD1. Trimming cost V 10 bases and J 7 bases; bases outside gene matches: 11. Germline V gene lookup returns CDR1 LNHNV and CDR2 YYDKDF (reference sequence). This CDR3 comprises 14 residues. In DNA, the CDR3 is TGTGCCATCGGCCCTCAGGGGACAGGTGAAAAACTGTTTTTT. Protein product: CAIGPQGTGEKLFF.

This chain connects TRBV27 to TRBJ1-3, with D possibly TRBD1 on 5 matching bases. This CDR3 contains 11 residues. The germline V and J ends were trimmed by 7 bases and 8 bases, with 9 bases remaining between them. Looked up from germline, CDR1 is MNHEY and CDR2 is SMNVEV (reference sequence). For the CDR3, the DNA is TGTGCCAGCAAGGGGAGGGACACCATATATTTT. This sequence encodes CASKGRDTIYF.

CDR3 region: CASSPLVPSGANTGELFF. In DNA, the CDR3 is TGTGCCAGCAGTCCGCTGGTGCCTAGCGGGGCCAACACCGGGGAGCTGTTTTTT. The chain joins TRBV6-6 to TRBJ2-2, with TRBD2 identical over 9 bases. This CDR3 has 18 residues. The V segment lost 5 bases and the J segment 2 bases; nucleotides outside the gene matches: 12. CDR1 is MNHNY, CDR2 SVGAGI, per germline (reference sequence).

This sequence joins TRBV5-4 and TRBJ2-5; 14 bases align to TRBD2. The V gene end was trimmed by 3 bases and the J gene end by 3 bases; junction bases not matched to a gene: 4. Germline V gene data show CDR1 as SGHNT and CDR2 as YYREEE (reference sequence). CDR3 length: 16 residues. CDR3 sequence: CASSSGLAGGEETQYF. The DNA for the CDR3 is TGTGCCAGCAGCTCAGGACTAGCGGGGGGCGAAGAGACCCAGTACTTC.

The chain links TRBV9 to TRBJ2-1, with D possibly TRBD2 on 6 matching bases. CDR1 and CDR2 (germline): SGDLS, YYNGEE. V dropped 2 bases and J dropped 5 bases, with 11 bases sitting between them. The CDR3 runs to 14 residues. The CDR3 protein is CASSVGPGDNEQFF. CDR3 coding DNA: TGTGCCAGCAGCGTGGGACCGGGGGACAATGAGCAGTTCTTC.

The V and J genes are TRBV20-1 and TRBJ2-5; 10 bases are a match to TRBD2. V dropped 3 bases and J dropped 7; count of bases not matched to a gene: 8. Germline CDR1 and CDR2: DFQATT and SNEGSKA (reference sequence). The CDR3 is 14 amino acids. The CDR3 DNA is TGCAGTGCTAGTTTTAGCGGGGGGACTGGGACCCAGTACTTC. Amino acid sequence: CSASFSGGTGTQYF.

The chain is built from TRBV29-1 and TRBJ1-1; no clear D. The ends were cut back, 8 bases at V and 7 bases at J, with 26 bases in the middle. The CDR3 totals 15 residues. CDR1 is SQVTM and CDR2 is ANQGSEA in the germline V gene. CDR3 loop: CSTADPPNPRGEAFF. The CDR3 nucleotides read TGCAGCACTGCGGACCCGCCAAACCCCCGGGGTGAAGCTTTCTTT.

For the CDR3, the DNA is TGTGCCAGCAGCTGGGACATTTGCTTCTACGAGCAGTACTTC. Protein sequence: CASSWDICFYEQYF. The J gene is TRBJ2-7, the V gene TRBV5-6; D may be TRBD1 (6 bases). The CDR3 is 14 amino acids. Germline CDR1 is SGHDT and CDR2 is YYEEEE. V was trimmed by 3 bases and J by 3 bases, leaving 13 bases between them.